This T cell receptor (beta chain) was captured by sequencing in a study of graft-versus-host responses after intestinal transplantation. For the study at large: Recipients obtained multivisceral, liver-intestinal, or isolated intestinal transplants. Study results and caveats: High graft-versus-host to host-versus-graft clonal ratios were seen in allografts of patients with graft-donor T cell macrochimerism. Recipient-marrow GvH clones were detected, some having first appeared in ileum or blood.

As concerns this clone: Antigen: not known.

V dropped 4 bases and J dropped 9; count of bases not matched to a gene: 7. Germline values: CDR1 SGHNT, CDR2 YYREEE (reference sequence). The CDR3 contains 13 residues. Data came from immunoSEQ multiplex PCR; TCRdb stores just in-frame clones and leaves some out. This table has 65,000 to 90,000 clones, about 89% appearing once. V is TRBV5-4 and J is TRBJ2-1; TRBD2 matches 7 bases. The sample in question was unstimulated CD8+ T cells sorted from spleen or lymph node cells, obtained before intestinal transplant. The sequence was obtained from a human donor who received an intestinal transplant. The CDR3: CASSTPPGGEQFF. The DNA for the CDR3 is TGTGCCAGCAGCACCCCCCCGGGGGGTGAGCAGTTCTTC.